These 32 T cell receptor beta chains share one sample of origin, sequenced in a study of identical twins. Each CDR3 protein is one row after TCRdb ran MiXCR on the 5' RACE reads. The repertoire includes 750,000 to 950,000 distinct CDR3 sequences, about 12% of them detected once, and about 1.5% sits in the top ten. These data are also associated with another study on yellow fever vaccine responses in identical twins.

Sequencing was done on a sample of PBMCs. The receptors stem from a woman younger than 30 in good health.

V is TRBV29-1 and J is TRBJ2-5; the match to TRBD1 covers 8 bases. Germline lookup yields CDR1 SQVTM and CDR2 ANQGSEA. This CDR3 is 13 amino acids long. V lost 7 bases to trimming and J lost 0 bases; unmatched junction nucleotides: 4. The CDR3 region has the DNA TGCAGCGGGACGACAGGGGACCAAGAGACCCAGTACTTC. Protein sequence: CSGTTGDQETQYF.

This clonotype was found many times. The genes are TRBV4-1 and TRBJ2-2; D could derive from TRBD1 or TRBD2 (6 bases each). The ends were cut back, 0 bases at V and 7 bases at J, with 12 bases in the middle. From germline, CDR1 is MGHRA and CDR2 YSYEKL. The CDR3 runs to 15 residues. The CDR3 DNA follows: TGCGCCAGCAGCCAAGATCCGGGGGCGGGCGGGGAGCTGTTTTTT. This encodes CASSQDPGAGGELFF.

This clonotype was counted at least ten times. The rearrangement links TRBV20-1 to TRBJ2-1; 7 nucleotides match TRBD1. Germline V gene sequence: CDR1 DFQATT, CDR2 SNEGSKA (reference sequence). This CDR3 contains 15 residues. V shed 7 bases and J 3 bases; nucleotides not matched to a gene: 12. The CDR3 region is CSGARRGGIYNEQFF. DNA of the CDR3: TGCAGTGGTGCTAGACGAGGGGGCATCTACAATGAGCAGTTCTTC.

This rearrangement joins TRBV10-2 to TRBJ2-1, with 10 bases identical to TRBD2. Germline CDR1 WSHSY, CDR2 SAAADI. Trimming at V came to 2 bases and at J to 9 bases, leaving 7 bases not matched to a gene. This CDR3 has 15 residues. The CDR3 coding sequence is TGCGCCAGCAGTGAGCGAGCGGGAGGGCCAGGTGAGCAGTTCTTC. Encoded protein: CASSERAGGPGEQFF.

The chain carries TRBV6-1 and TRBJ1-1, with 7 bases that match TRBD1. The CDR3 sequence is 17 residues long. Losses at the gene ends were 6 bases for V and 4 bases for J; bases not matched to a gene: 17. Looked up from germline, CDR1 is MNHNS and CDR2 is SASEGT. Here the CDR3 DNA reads TGTGCCAGCAGCCCAGCCCGGAACCGGGACAGTGGCACTGAAGCTTTCTTT. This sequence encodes CASSPARNRDSGTEAFF.

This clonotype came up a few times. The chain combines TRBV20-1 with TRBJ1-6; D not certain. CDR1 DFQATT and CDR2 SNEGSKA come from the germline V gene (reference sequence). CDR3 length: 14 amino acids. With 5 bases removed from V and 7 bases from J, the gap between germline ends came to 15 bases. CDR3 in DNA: TGCAGTGCTGCCCCGGCGTCGGAGAATTCACCCCTCCACTTT. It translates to CSAAPASENSPLHF.

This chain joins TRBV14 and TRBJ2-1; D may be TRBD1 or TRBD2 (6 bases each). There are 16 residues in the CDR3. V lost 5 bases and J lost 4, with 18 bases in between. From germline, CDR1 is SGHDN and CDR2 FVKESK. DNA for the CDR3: TGTGCCAGCAGCAAAGGGGGGACTGTGGTTTACAATGAGCAGTTCTTC. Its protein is CASSKGGTVVYNEQFF.

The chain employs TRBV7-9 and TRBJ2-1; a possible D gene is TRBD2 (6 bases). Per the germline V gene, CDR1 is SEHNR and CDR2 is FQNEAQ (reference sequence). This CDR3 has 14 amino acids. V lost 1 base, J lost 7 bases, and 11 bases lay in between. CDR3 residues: CASSLVLEGNEQFF. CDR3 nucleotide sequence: TGTGCCAGCAGCTTAGTACTGGAGGGGAATGAGCAGTTCTTC.

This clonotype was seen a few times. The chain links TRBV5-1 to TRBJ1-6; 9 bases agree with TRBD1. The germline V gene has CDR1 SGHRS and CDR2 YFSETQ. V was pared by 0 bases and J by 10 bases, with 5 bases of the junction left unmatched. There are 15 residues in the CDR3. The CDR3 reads CASSLAGTGRSPLHF. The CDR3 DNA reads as TGCGCCAGCAGCTTGGCTGGGACAGGGCGATCACCCCTCCACTTT.

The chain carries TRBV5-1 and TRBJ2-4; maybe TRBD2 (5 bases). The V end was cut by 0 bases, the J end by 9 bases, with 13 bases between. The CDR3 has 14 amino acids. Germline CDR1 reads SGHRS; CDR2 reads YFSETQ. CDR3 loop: CASSLVSGSAIQYF. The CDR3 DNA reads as TGCGCCAGCAGCTTGGTTTCGGGATCCGCCATTCAGTACTTC.

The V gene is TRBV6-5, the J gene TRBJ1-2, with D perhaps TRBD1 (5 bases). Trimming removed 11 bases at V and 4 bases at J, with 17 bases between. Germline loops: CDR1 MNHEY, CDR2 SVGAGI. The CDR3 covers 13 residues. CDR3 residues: CASREAPFYGYTF. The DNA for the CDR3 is TGTGCCTCCAGGGAGGCCCCTTTCTATGGCTACACCTTC.

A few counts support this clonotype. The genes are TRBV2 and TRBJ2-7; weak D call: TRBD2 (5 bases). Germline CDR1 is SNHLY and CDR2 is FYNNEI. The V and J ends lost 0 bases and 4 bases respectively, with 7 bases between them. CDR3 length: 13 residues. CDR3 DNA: TGTGCCAGCAGTGAAGCGAGGGATTACGAGCAGTACTTC. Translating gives CASSEARDYEQYF.

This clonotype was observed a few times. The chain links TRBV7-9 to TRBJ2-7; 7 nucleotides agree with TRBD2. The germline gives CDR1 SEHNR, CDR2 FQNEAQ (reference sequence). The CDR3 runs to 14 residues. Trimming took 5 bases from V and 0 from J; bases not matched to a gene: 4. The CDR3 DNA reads TGTGCCAGCAGCCACCGGGACTACTCCTACGAGCAGTACTTC. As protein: CASSHRDYSYEQYF.

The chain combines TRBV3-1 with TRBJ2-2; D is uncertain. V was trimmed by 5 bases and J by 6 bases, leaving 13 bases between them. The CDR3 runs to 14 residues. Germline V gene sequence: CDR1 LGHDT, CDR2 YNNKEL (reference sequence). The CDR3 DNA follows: TGTGCCAGCAGCAAGGGATCCGCGGCCGGGGAGCTGTTTTTT. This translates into CASSKGSAAGELFF.

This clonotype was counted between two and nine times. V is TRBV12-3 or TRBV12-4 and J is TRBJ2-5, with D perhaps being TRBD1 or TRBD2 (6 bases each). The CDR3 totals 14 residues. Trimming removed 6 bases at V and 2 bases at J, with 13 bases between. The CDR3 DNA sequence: TGTGCCAGCAGGAGCACAGGGACTCAAGAGACCCAGTACTTC. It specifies CASRSTGTQETQYF.

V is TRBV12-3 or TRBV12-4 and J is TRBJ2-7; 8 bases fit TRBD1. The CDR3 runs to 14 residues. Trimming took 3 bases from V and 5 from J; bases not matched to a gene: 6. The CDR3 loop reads CASSFGQGGDEQYF. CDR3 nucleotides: TGTGCCAGCAGTTTTGGACAGGGCGGGGACGAGCAGTACTTC.

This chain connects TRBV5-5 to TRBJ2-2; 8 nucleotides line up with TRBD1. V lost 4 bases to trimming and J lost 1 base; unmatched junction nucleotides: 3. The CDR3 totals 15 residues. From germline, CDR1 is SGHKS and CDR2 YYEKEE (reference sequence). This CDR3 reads CASSGQGGNTGELFF. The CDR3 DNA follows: TGTGCCAGCAGCGGACAGGGAGGGAACACCGGGGAGCTGTTTTTT.

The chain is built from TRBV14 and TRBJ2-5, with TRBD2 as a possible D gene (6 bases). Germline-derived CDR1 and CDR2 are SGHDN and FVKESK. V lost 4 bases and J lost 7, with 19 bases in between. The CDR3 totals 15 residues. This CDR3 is CASSRGTVPSRTQYF. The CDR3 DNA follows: TGTGCCAGCAGCCGGGGGACTGTCCCAAGTCGGACCCAGTACTTC.

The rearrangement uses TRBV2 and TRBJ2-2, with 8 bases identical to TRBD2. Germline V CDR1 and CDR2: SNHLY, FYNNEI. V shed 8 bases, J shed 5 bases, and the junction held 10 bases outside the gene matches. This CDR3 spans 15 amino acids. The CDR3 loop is CASPRTAGGTGELFF. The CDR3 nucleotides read TGTGCCAGCCCCCGGACTGCGGGAGGAACCGGGGAGCTGTTTTTT.

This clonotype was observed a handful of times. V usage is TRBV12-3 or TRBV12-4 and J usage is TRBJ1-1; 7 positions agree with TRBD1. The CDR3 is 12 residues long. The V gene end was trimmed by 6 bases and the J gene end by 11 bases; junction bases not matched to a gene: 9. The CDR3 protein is CASRQDRDHAFF. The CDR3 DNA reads TGTGCCAGCAGACAAGACAGGGACCATGCTTTCTTT.

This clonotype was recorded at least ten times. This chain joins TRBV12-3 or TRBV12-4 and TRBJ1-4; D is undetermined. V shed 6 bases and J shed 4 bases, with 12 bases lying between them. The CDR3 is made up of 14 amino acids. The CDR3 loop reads CASRKNSFNEKLFF. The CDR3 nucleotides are TGTGCCAGCAGGAAAAACAGTTTTAATGAAAAACTGTTTTTT.

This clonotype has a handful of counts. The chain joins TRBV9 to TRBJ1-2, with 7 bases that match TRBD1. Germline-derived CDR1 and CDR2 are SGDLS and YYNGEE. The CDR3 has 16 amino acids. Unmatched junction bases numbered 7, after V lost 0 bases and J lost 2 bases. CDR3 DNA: TGTGCCAGCAGCGTAGAGTTGTCAGGGGGAAACTATGGCTACACCTTC. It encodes CASSVELSGGNYGYTF.

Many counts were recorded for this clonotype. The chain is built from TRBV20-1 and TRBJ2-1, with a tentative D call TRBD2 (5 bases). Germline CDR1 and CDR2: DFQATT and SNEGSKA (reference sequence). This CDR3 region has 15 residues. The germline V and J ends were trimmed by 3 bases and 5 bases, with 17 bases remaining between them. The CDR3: CSASGNLGTNNEQFF. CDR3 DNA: TGCAGTGCTAGCGGGAACCTCGGCACGAACAATGAGCAGTTCTTC.

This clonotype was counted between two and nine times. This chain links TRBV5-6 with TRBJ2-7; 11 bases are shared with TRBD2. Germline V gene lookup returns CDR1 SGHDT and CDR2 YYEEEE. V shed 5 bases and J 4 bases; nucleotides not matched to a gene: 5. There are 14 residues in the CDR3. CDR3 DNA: TGTGCCAGCAGTATGGGACTAGCGGATTACGAGCAGTACTTC. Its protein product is CASSMGLADYEQYF.

CDR3: CASSSRLGVGTDTQYF. The CDR3 bases are TGTGCCAGCAGCTCGAGGCTGGGAGTGGGCACAGATACGCAGTATTTT. J is TRBJ2-3 and V is TRBV7-3; a weak D match, TRBD2 (5 bases). The CDR3 length is 16 residues. Trimming cost V 4 bases and J 1 base, with 15 bases left between them. Germline V gene lookup returns CDR1 SGHTA and CDR2 FQGTGA.

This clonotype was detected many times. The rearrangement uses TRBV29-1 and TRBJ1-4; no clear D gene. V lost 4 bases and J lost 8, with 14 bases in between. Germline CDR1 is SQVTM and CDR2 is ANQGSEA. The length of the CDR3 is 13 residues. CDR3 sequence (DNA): TGCAGCGTTGTGAGTCCAGTAGGCGAAAAACTGTTTTTT. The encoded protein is CSVVSPVGEKLFF. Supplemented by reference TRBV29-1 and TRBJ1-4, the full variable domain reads SAVISQKPSRDICQRGTSLTIQCQVDSQVTMMFWYRQQPGQSLTLIATANQGSEATYESGFVIDKFPISRPNLTFSTLTVSNMSPEDSSIYLCSVVSPVGEKLFFGSGTQLSVL.

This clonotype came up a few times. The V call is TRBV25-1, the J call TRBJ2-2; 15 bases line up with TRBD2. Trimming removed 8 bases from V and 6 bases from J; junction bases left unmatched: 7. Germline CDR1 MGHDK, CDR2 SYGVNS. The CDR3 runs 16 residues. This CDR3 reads CASSERTSGGAGELFF. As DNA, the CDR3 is TGTGCCAGCTCAGAGCGGACTAGCGGGGGGGCCGGGGAGCTGTTTTTT.

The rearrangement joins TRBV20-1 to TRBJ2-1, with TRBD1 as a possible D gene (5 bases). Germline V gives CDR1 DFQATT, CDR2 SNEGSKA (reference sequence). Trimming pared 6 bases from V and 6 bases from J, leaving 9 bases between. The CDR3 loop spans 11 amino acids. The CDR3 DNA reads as TGCAGTGCGGTCAGGGTCAATGAGCAGTTCTTC. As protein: CSAVRVNEQFF.

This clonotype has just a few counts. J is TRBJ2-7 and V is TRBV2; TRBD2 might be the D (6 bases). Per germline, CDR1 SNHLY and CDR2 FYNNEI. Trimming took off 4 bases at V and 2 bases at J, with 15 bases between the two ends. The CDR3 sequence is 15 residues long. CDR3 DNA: TGTGCCAGCAGTGGGGGCGGGACTGGAGCCTACGAGCAGTACTTC. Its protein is CASSGGGTGAYEQYF.

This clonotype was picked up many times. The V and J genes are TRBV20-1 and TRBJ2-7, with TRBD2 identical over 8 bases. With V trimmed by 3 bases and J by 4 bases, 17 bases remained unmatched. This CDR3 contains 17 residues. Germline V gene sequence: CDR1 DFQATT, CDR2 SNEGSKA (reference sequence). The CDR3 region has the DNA TGCAGTGCTAGGGTAGGAAAAGTAGCGGGATTCGAATACGAGCAGTACTTC. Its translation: CSARVGKVAGFEYEQYF.

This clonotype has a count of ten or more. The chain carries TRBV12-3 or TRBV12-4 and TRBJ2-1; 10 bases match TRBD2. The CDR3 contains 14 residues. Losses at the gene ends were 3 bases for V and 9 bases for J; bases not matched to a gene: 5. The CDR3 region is CASSFGLAGVEQFF. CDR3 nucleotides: TGTGCCAGCAGTTTTGGGCTAGCGGGAGTTGAGCAGTTCTTC.

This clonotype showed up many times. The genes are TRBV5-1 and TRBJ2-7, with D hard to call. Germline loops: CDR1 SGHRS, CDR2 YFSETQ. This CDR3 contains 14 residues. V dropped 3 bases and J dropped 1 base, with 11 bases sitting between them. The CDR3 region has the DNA TGCGCCAGCAGCTCGGAATCGGGTTCCTACGAGCAGTACGTC. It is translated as CASSSESGSYEQYV.